One and the same sample provided the 28 T cell receptor beta chains below, sequenced in a study of blood T cell repertoires in COVID-19. TCRdb's table, derived via immunoSEQ multiplex PCR, lists solely in-frame clones and lacks some. Of 150,000 to 200,000 clones in the sample, 70% to 90% were seen once. Sequencing was done on a sample of peripheral blood. These receptors originate from a man aged 55 to 70 with acute or convalescent COVID-19.

The rearrangement joins TRBV10-3 to TRBJ2-7; 11 positions match TRBD2. CDR1 ENHRY and CDR2 SYGVKD come from the germline V gene. The CDR3 runs to 19 residues. The ends lost 0 bases at V and 2 bases at J; junction bases unmatched: 12. CDR3 residues: CAISESSLAGGGSPYEQYF. The DNA of the CDR3 is TGTGCCATCAGTGAGTCGAGCCTAGCGGGGGGAGGATCCCCCTACGAGCAGTACTTC.

The chain uses TRBV7-2 and TRBJ2-3, with a tentative D call TRBD2 (7 bases). Trimming shortened V by 2 bases and J by 2 bases, and 17 bases separated the two germline ends. The germline gives CDR1 SGHTA, CDR2 FQGNSA. CDR3 length: 17 amino acids. The CDR3 region is CASSLNGGGLLTDTQYF. The CDR3 DNA reads TGTGCCAGCAGCTTAAATGGCGGGGGCCTCCTCACAGATACGCAGTATTTT.

In its sample, this clone was seen once. The rearrangement uses TRBV6-1 and TRBJ2-3; 8 bases are shared with TRBD2. V shed 4 bases, J shed 2 bases, and the junction held 8 bases outside the gene matches. Germline CDR1 and CDR2: MNHNS and SASEGT. The CDR3 covers 16 residues. The CDR3 reads CASSGRGGRVTDTQYF. CDR3 sequence (DNA): TGTGCCAGCAGTGGGCGCGGGGGGCGGGTCACAGATACGCAGTATTTT.

The chain has TRBV9 and TRBJ1-2; D might be TRBD1 (6 bases). The CDR3 runs to 14 residues. Germline V lookup: CDR1 SGDLS, CDR2 YYNGEE. V was cut by 2 bases and J by 13 bases, with 21 bases left in between. Here the CDR3 reads CASSVQGLGGYSTF. For the CDR3, the DNA is TGTGCCAGCAGCGTCCAGGGGCTAGGGGGTTATAGCACCTTC.

J is TRBJ1-6 and V is TRBV4-3, with D tentatively TRBD1 (5 bases). Between the trimmed V and J ends, which lost 0 bases and 7 bases, there was a span of 7 bases. CDR3 length equals 14 residues. CDR1 and CDR2 from the germline V gene are LGHNA and YSLEER. The CDR3 protein is CASSQDNRNSPLHF. The CDR3 DNA reads as TGCGCCAGCAGCCAAGATAACAGGAATTCACCCCTCCACTTT.

The chain joins TRBV7-8 to TRBJ1-5, with 8 bases that match TRBD1. V dropped 5 bases and J dropped 6; count of bases not matched to a gene: 12. CDR1 is SGHVS, CDR2 FQNEAQ, per germline. This CDR3 is 16 amino acids long. In DNA form, the CDR3 reads TGTGCCAGCAGCCCGAGACAGGGGAGGATTTTTCAGCCCCAGCATTTT. As protein: CASSPRQGRIFQPQHF. The full variable domain, its missing parts supplied by reference TRBV7-8 and TRBJ1-5, is GAGVSQSPRYKVAKRGQDVALRCDPISGHVSLFWYQQALGQGPEFLTYFQNEAQLDKSGLPSDRFFAERPEGSVSTLKIQRTQQEDSAVYLCASSPRQGRIFQPQHFGDGTRLSIL.

This clone was detected only once. The rearrangement uses TRBV10-2 and TRBJ1-1; D perhaps matches TRBD1 (5 bases). The V gene's germline CDR1 is WSHSY and CDR2 SAAADI. V lost 4 bases, J lost 1 base, and 7 bases lay in between. The length of the CDR3 is 13 residues. CDR3 in DNA: TGCGCCAGCAGTGCCGGGGGGAACACTGAAGCTTTCTTT. The encoded protein is CASSAGGNTEAFF.

This clone was seen more than once but under ten times. The chain uses TRBV7-6 and TRBJ1-1; tentatively, D is TRBD1 (6 bases). This CDR3 is 15 amino acids long. Germline lookup yields CDR1 SGHVS and CDR2 FNYEAQ. Trimming removed 5 bases from V and 1 base from J, with 14 bases in between. Here the CDR3 DNA reads TGTGCCAGCAGCCTCGCGGGCAGGGGGAACACTGAAGCTTTCTTT. It translates to CASSLAGRGNTEAFF.

This rearrangement joins TRBV13 to TRBJ1-3, with unresolved D. Germline lookup yields CDR1 PRHDT and CDR2 FYEKMQ (reference sequence). The ends were cut back, 4 bases at V and 0 bases at J, with 10 bases in the middle. CDR3 length: 15 amino acids. In nucleotides, the CDR3 is TGTGCCAGCAGCTCCGGTCTCAACTCTGGAAACACCATATATTTT. It encodes CASSSGLNSGNTIYF. Based on the CDR3 plus reference TRBV13 and TRBJ1-3, the full variable domain is AAGVIQSPRHLIKEKRETATLKCYPIPRHDTVYWYQQGPGQDPQFLISFYEKMQSDKGSIPDRFSAQQFSDYHSELNMSSLELGDSALYFCASSSGLNSGNTIYFGEGSWLTVV.

The chain has TRBV6-2 or TRBV6-3 and TRBJ2-5, with a tentative D call TRBD1 (5 bases). The CDR3 sequence is 15 residues long. Trimming took off 3 bases at V and 0 bases at J, with 11 bases between the two ends. Germline CDR1 is MNHEY and CDR2 is SVGEGT. CDR3 region: CASSYYRRYQETQYF. In nucleotides, the CDR3 is TGTGCCAGCAGTTATTACAGGCGGTACCAAGAGACCCAGTACTTC.

This chain links TRBV2 with TRBJ1-1; D remains ambiguous. Trimming left V 3 bases short and J 0 bases short, with 8 bases between. This CDR3 has 14 residues. Per germline, CDR1 SNHLY and CDR2 FYNNEI. This chain's CDR3 is CASSDKRVNTEAFF. CDR3 bases: TGTGCCAGCAGTGATAAGAGGGTGAACACTGAAGCTTTCTTT.

The chain combines TRBV2 with TRBJ1-1, with 10 bases matching TRBD1. Germline-derived CDR1 and CDR2 are SNHLY and FYNNEI. The CDR3 extends over 18 amino acids. J was trimmed by 0 bases and V by 3 bases; bases with no gene match: 10. The CDR3 DNA reads TGTGCCAGCAGTGAGCACCGGGACAGGGGACCCTTGAACACTGAAGCTTTCTTT. Its protein is CASSEHRDRGPLNTEAFF.

This clone was seen a few times. The CDR3 bases are TGTGCCTGGAGTGTAACAGGGGCCACCGGGGAGCTGTTTTTT. Translation gives CAWSVTGATGELFF. This rearrangement joins TRBV30 to TRBJ2-2, with 7 bases that match TRBD1. After removal of 0 bases from V and 4 bases from J, the junction contained 2 bases not matched to a gene. Per the germline V gene, CDR1 is GTSNPN and CDR2 is SVGIG (reference sequence). There are 14 residues in the CDR3.

This clone was recorded only once. The J gene is TRBJ1-6, the V gene TRBV5-6; 10 bases line up with TRBD1. Germline lookup yields CDR1 SGHDT and CDR2 YYEEEE. CDR3 length: 15 amino acids. Unmatched junction bases numbered 6, after V lost 5 bases and J lost 7 bases. CDR3 coding DNA: TGTGCCAGCAGTTTTGGGGGACAGGGGAATTCACCCCTCCACTTT. Its protein is CASSFGGQGNSPLHF. The full variable domain, in which reference TRBV5-6 and TRBJ1-6 provide the parts outside the CDR3, is DAGVTQSPTHLIKTRGQQVTLRCSPKSGHDTVSWYQQALGQGPQFIFQYYEEEERQRGNFPDRFSGHQFPNYSSELNVNALLLGDSALYLCASSFGGQGNSPLHFGNGTRLTVT.

This chain links TRBV19 with TRBJ2-1; 8 bases map to TRBD2. Unmatched junction bases numbered 5, after V lost 9 bases and J lost 1 base. Germline loops: CDR1 LNHDA, CDR2 SQIVND (reference sequence). The CDR3 covers 14 residues. Here the CDR3 DNA reads TGTGCCAGCGCCGGGGGGGCGTCCTACAATGAGCAGTTCTTC. Its translation is CASAGGASYNEQFF.

CDR3 bases: TGTGCTAGTGGTTTGCCGGAAAGGGGCTCCTATGGCTACACCTTC. Protein sequence: CASGLPERGSYGYTF. V usage is TRBV12-5 and J usage is TRBJ1-2; a possible D gene is TRBD1 (5 bases). Trimming cost V 2 bases and J 4 bases, with 14 bases left between them. Germline-derived CDR1 and CDR2 are LGHNT and FRNRAP. This CDR3 spans 15 amino acids.

This chain links TRBV12-3 or TRBV12-4 with TRBJ2-5, with D hard to call. The CDR3 extends over 13 amino acids. V shed 3 bases and J shed 2 bases, with 7 bases lying between them. CDR3 sequence reads: CASSFRLQETQYF. The CDR3 DNA reads TGTGCCAGCAGTTTCCGGTTACAAGAGACCCAGTACTTC.

V gene TRBV3-1 (or the pseudogene TRBV3-2) combines with J gene TRBJ2-1, with D maybe TRBD1 (6 bases). Germline-derived CDR1 and CDR2 are LGHDT and YNNKEL (reference sequence). The CDR3 loop spans 14 amino acids. The germline V and J ends were trimmed by 4 bases and 0 bases, with 7 bases remaining between them. The CDR3 bases are TGTGCCAGCAGCCGACAGGCCTCCTACAATGAGCAGTTCTTC. It translates to CASSRQASYNEQFF.

The chain joins TRBV12-3 or TRBV12-4 to TRBJ1-5, with D uncertain. Trimming took 5 bases from V and 7 from J, leaving 12 bases between them. CDR3 size: 13 residues. The DNA of the CDR3 is TGTGCCAGCAGTCTGGGGAGGTTGCAGCCCCAGCATTTT. Residues: CASSLGRLQPQHF.

This clone was seen just once. The chain couples TRBV24-1 to TRBJ2-1, with 8 bases matching TRBD1. Losses at the gene ends were 7 bases for V and 3 bases for J; bases not matched to a gene: 1. The CDR3 runs to 13 residues. The germline V gene encodes CDR1 KGHDR and CDR2 SFDVKD. CDR3 sequence reads: CATRTGDYNEQFF. The CDR3 DNA reads TGTGCCACCAGGACAGGGGACTACAATGAGCAGTTCTTC.

The chain employs TRBV3-1 (or the pseudogene TRBV3-2) and TRBJ1-3; D gene unclear. V was trimmed by 4 bases and J by 4 bases, leaving 5 bases between them. CDR1 and CDR2 (germline): LGHDT, YNNKEL (reference sequence). The CDR3 has 12 amino acids. CDR3 protein: CASSPNGNTIYF. Written as DNA, the CDR3 is TGTGCCAGCAGCCCTAACGGAAACACCATATATTTT.

DNA for the CDR3: TGCGCCAGCAGCTGGATGGGAGATGGTGAGCAGTTCTTC. It translates to CASSWMGDGEQFF. The chain combines TRBV5-1 with TRBJ2-1; the D gene is possibly TRBD2 (5 bases). The CDR3 loop spans 13 amino acids. From germline, CDR1 is SGHRS and CDR2 YFSETQ. The ends were cut back, 3 bases at V and 9 bases at J, with 13 bases in the middle.

The V gene is TRBV5-1, the J gene TRBJ2-7; TRBD1 agrees at 7 bases. The CDR3 has 15 amino acids. V was pared by 0 bases and J by 2 bases, with 5 bases of the junction left unmatched. Germline lookup yields CDR1 SGHRS and CDR2 YFSETQ. This CDR3 is CASSLGGQATYEQYF. CDR3 bases: TGCGCCAGCAGCTTGGGAGGACAGGCAACCTACGAGCAGTACTTC.

The chain recombines TRBV10-1 with TRBJ2-2; 10 positions match TRBD1. CDR3 size: 13 residues. The V gene's germline CDR1 is WNHNN and CDR2 SYGVQD (reference sequence). J gave up 5 bases and V 6 bases, and 0 bases lay outside the gene matches. The CDR3 loop is CASRGQGTGELFF. DNA for the CDR3: TGCGCCAGCAGGGGACAGGGGACCGGGGAGCTGTTTTTT.

The chain combines TRBV6-6 with TRBJ1-5; D is ambiguous. The CDR3 is 15 amino acids. V lost 4 bases, J lost 11 bases, and 21 bases lay in between. Germline assignment: CDR1 MNHNY and CDR2 SVGAGI (reference sequence). This CDR3 reads CASSSPDPGGLSQHF. Written as DNA, the CDR3 is TGTGCCAGCAGTTCCCCAGACCCCGGAGGTCTTTCCCAGCATTTT.

This clone was picked up one time. The chain links TRBV5-6 to TRBJ1-5, with D perhaps matching TRBD1 (6 bases). The germline V gene encodes CDR1 SGHDT and CDR2 YYEEEE. The CDR3 length is 16 residues. V lost 1 base and J 10 bases, leaving 21 bases between the germline ends. Written as DNA, the CDR3 is TGTGCCAGCAGCTTGAAGGGATGGGACGGGACACGACCCCAGCATTTT. Amino acid sequence: CASSLKGWDGTRPQHF.

The chain joins TRBV7-6 to TRBJ2-7, with a weak D call TRBD1 (6 bases). The germline CDR1 and CDR2 sequences are SGHVS and FNYEAQ. Trimming pared 3 bases from V and 6 bases from J, leaving 15 bases between. The CDR3 has 14 amino acids. The DNA of the CDR3 is TGTGCCAGCAGCTTCTCAGGACAGAAGGGCGAGCAGTACTTC. It yields the protein CASSFSGQKGEQYF.

This chain uses TRBV6-5 with TRBJ2-5; 10 nucleotides line up with TRBD1. Germline assignment: CDR1 MNHEY and CDR2 SVGAGI. This CDR3 is built from 14 residues. V dropped 6 bases and J dropped 4; count of bases not matched to a gene: 5. The CDR3 loop is CASRDRGRAETQYF. As DNA, the CDR3 is TGTGCCAGCAGAGACAGGGGGCGCGCAGAGACCCAGTACTTC.